Listed below are T cell receptor beta chains from one sample, sequenced in a study of technical replicates of blood from several donors. Clones were sequenced by immunoSEQ multiplex PCR, and TCRdb holds only the in-frame ones, with some missing. The table lists 80,000 or so clones, 94% of them singletons, with around 0.37% in the top ten. Material: T cells isolated from PBMCs. The source of these receptors is a human donor in good health. Each CDR3 is given with its conserved first and last residue.

j_call,v_call,cdr3_aa
TRBJ1-5,TRBV2,CASSEARRDYQPQHF
TRBJ2-5,TRBV11-3,CASSLGSGGYQETQYF
TRBJ2-3,TRBV7-8,CASSPQVYDTQYF
TRBJ1-3,TRBV9,CASSEQVSSGNTIYF
TRBJ2-7,TRBV6-5,CASSVTGTLSYEQYF
TRBJ2-1,TRBV7-2,CASSHTPIAGAREQFF
TRBJ2-7,TRBV11-2,CASSPVAGGPHEQYF
TRBJ1-4,TRBV6-5,CASSGQGGGEKLFF
TRBJ2-5,TRBV9,CASSVGTETQYF
TRBJ2-7,TRBV29-1,CSVMGQPFSYEQYF
TRBJ1-2,TRBV11-2,CASSSPSGGGYTF
TRBJ1-1,TRBV27,CASSLGTGYTEAFF
TRBJ2-1,TRBV14,CASSRAGGLRNEQFF
TRBJ1-5,TRBV19,CASSTGQGSQPQHF
TRBJ2-2,TRBV5-4,CASSPGLAGAGELFF
TRBJ2-7,TRBV30,CARRLAGGYEQYF
TRBJ2-7,TRBV9,CASSAGTSGAYEQYF
TRBJ2-7,TRBV30,CAWSANGDRQYF
TRBJ2-3,TRBV9,CASSVHRQDLTDTQYF
TRBJ2-3,TRBV5-1,CASSLTGADTQYF
TRBJ2-7,TRBV5-1,CASSEPGTGYNYEQYF
TRBJ1-3,TRBV10-3,CAISEGRAGAGNTIYF
TRBJ2-4,TRBV19,CASSTGSKNIQYF
TRBJ2-7,TRBV5-4,CASSLALFGGFYEQYF
TRBJ1-4,TRBV28,CASSYQTGSGVGEKLFF
TRBJ1-1,TRBV14,CASSPSLANTEAFF
TRBJ1-2,TRBV27,CASSPANYGYTF
TRBJ2-1,TRBV7-9,CASSFGTGWGNEQFF
TRBJ1-1,TRBV29-1,CSVEEGGYGEAFF
TRBJ2-5,TRBV5-6,CASSLVLAIKETQYF
TRBJ2-3,TRBV7-2,CASSSPGLARTDTQYF
TRBJ2-1,TRBV10-3,CAISRRGLNEQFF
TRBJ2-7,TRBV15,CATSRVGLGKGRPYEQYF
TRBJ1-2,TRBV4-1,CASSQETGEDYGYTF
TRBJ2-5,TRBV7-3,CASSLDPGEETQYF
TRBJ2-3,TRBV7-9,CASSSGLAGGFGTDTQYF
TRBJ2-7,TRBV13,CASSLGPVTINEQYF
TRBJ1-1,TRBV9,CASSAPGGAEETEAFF
TRBJ2-7,TRBV6-6,CASSYSGGYQYF
TRBJ2-3,TRBV28,CASRLYSGPPITDTQYF